Below are 26 T cell receptor beta chains sequenced from a single sample in a study of T cells after yellow fever vaccination. TCRdb recomputed calls from the 5' RACE reads with MiXCR, one row per CDR3 protein. The sample yields some 600,000 distinct CDR3 sequences, approximately 13% seen once. The sequences come from PBMCs, collected on the day of the yellow fever booster vaccination. The receptors shown here come from a man aged 25-45 years who received the YFV17D yellow fever vaccine.

This clonotype was observed a few times. This sequence joins TRBV27 and TRBJ2-5, with unresolved D. This CDR3 is 14 amino acids long. The V gene lost 6 bases and the J gene lost 3 bases, with 14 bases spanning the gap. The germline gives CDR1 MNHEY, CDR2 SMNVEV (reference sequence). CDR3 coding DNA: TGTGCCAGCAGCCCCCTTAAACCGGAAGAGACCCAGTACTTC. It encodes CASSPLKPEETQYF.

This clonotype was observed a handful of times. V gene TRBV5-5 combines with J gene TRBJ2-2; D unresolved. The CDR3 consists of 12 residues. V was cut by 1 base and J by 10 bases, with 8 bases left in between. Germline CDR1 and CDR2: SGHKS and YYEKEE (reference sequence). The CDR3, as DNA: TGTGCCAGCAGCTTGCCCAGCGAGGAGCTGTTTTTT. Protein: CASSLPSEELFF.

V is TRBV11-2 and J is TRBJ2-5; 12 bases map to TRBD2. The germline CDR1 and CDR2 sequences are SGHAT and FQNNGV. V was clipped by 3 bases and J by 3 bases; unmatched bases: 2. The CDR3 covers 15 residues. CDR3 region: CASSFTSGGKETQYF. The CDR3 coding sequence is TGTGCCAGCAGCTTTACTAGCGGGGGGAAAGAGACCCAGTACTTC.

The genes are TRBV6-1 and TRBJ2-7; D remains ambiguous. The CDR3 length is 13 residues. Germline V gives CDR1 MNHNS, CDR2 SASEGT. The V gene lost 6 bases and the J gene lost 2 bases, with 11 bases spanning the gap. CDR3: CASSPIQPYEQYF. DNA for the CDR3: TGTGCCAGCAGCCCTATACAGCCCTACGAGCAGTACTTC.

This clonotype has a handful of counts. The chain uses TRBV5-1 and TRBJ2-5; the match to TRBD2 covers 11 bases. After removal of 2 bases from V and 3 bases from J, the junction contained 3 bases not matched to a gene. The CDR3 runs to 15 residues. CDR1 and CDR2 from the germline V gene are SGHRS and YFSETQ. The CDR3: CASSFPGLAEETQYF. CDR3 coding DNA: TGCGCCAGCAGCTTTCCGGGACTAGCGGAAGAGACCCAGTACTTC.

The V gene is TRBV5-4, the J gene TRBJ2-7; no reliable D call. The CDR3 runs to 13 residues. The germline V and J ends were trimmed by 6 bases and 3 bases, with 13 bases remaining between them. CDR1 and CDR2 (germline): SGHNT, YYREEE (reference sequence). The CDR3 DNA sequence: TGTGCCAGCAACAAAGAAGCAGACTACGAGCAGTACTTC. Translation: CASNKEADYEQYF. The entire variable domain, with the rest obtained from reference TRBV5-4 and TRBJ2-7, is as follows: ETGVTQSPTHLIKTRGQQVTLRCSSQSGHNTVSWYQQALGQGPQFIFQYYREEENGRGNFPPRFSGLQFPNYSSELNVNALELDDSALYLCASNKEADYEQYFGPGTRLTVT.

The rearrangement uses TRBV4-3 and TRBJ2-4; tentatively, D is TRBD2 (6 bases). V lost 6 bases, J lost 1 base, and 16 bases lay in between. The CDR3 spans 16 residues. Germline CDR1 reads LGHNA; CDR2 reads YSLEER. The CDR3 nucleotides read TGCGCCAGCAGTCCAGGCTGGGCGGGGGCCAAAAACATTCAGTACTTC. Its protein is CASSPGWAGAKNIQYF.

The chain couples TRBV7-9 to TRBJ2-1; D might be TRBD1 or TRBD2, each matching 5 bases. Germline loops: CDR1 SEHNR, CDR2 FQNEAQ (reference sequence). Trimming removed 4 bases from V and 6 bases from J, with 10 bases in between. This CDR3 is 13 amino acids long. The CDR3 spells CASSSTGTNEQFF. The DNA for the CDR3 is TGTGCCAGCAGCTCGACCGGGACCAATGAGCAGTTCTTC.

The table lists this clonotype with a few counts. The chain has TRBV5-1 and TRBJ2-2; 9 bases are a match to TRBD2. After removal of 3 bases from V and 4 bases from J, the junction contained 4 bases not matched to a gene. The CDR3 has 15 residues. Looked up from germline, CDR1 is SGHRS and CDR2 is YFSETQ. In nucleotides, the CDR3 is TGCGCCAGCAGCTCTAGCGGGAAGGGCACCGGGGAGCTGTTTTTT. Translated: CASSSSGKGTGELFF.

This clonotype was observed a handful of times. The J gene is TRBJ2-1, the V gene TRBV11-1; the D gene is possibly TRBD2 (6 bases). The length of the CDR3 is 21 residues. Trimming cost V 4 bases and J 4 bases, with 32 bases left between them. Germline CDR1 reads SGHAT; CDR2 reads FQDESV (reference sequence). For the CDR3, the DNA is TGTGCCAGCAGCTCAACTAGCTCCAGGCTTCACGCGGGAACCTTTTACAATGAGCAGTTCTTC. Amino acids: CASSSTSSRLHAGTFYNEQFF. The full variable domain, with the rest looked up from reference TRBV11-1 and TRBJ2-1, is EAEVAQSPRYKITEKSQAVAFWCDPISGHATLYWYRQILGQGPELLVQFQDESVVDDSQLPKDRFSAERLKGVDSTLKIQPAELGDSAMYLCASSSTSSRLHAGTFYNEQFFGPGTRLTVL.

The chain employs TRBV6-1 and TRBJ1-1; D gene unclear. This CDR3 is built from 13 residues. CDR1 and CDR2 from the germline V gene are MNHNS and SASEGT. Trimming stripped 5 bases from V and 4 bases from J, with 11 bases between. The CDR3 spells CASSPIGITEAFF. The CDR3 DNA follows: TGTGCCAGCAGTCCCATAGGGATCACTGAAGCTTTCTTT.

There are a few counts of this clonotype. V gene TRBV6-1 combines with J gene TRBJ2-5; D is ambiguous. The CDR3 has 14 residues. V lost 6 bases, J lost 0 bases, and 11 bases lay in between. Germline V gene sequence: CDR1 MNHNS, CDR2 SASEGT. Here the CDR3 reads CASSPSRYQETQYF. In nucleotides, the CDR3 is TGTGCCAGCAGCCCCAGTCGGTACCAAGAGACCCAGTACTTC.

The V call is TRBV6-1, the J call TRBJ2-2; D possibly corresponds to TRBD1 (6 bases). CDR3 length: 13 amino acids. Germline V gives CDR1 MNHNS, CDR2 SASEGT. V was clipped by 5 bases and J by 7 bases, with 11 bases between them. The CDR3, as DNA: TGTGCCAGCAGTCGCGAGGGGGACGGGGAGCTGTTTTTT. This gives the protein CASSREGDGELFF.

This clonotype was observed a handful of times. The genes are TRBV10-3 and TRBJ2-7, with 7 bases fitting TRBD1. Germline V gene data show CDR1 as ENHRY and CDR2 as SYGVKD. Trimming cost V 5 bases and J 4 bases; bases outside gene matches: 14. The CDR3 sequence is 16 residues long. In DNA form, the CDR3 reads TGTGCCATCAGTACCTCCCAGGGGGTGCATGGTTACGAGCAGTACTTC. As protein: CAISTSQGVHGYEQYF.

This clonotype was counted many times. The J gene is TRBJ2-7, the V gene TRBV4-3, with 10 bases matching TRBD1. The CDR3 spans 17 residues. J gave up 6 bases and V 4 bases, and 15 bases lay outside the gene matches. Germline V gene data show CDR1 as LGHNA and CDR2 as YSLEER. CDR3 bases: TGCGCCAGCAGCCCGGGAGGATTAGACAGGGGGCTTTTCGAGCAGTACTTC. Amino acids: CASSPGGLDRGLFEQYF.

This chain connects TRBV3-1 to TRBJ1-1; D possibly corresponds to TRBD1 (5 bases). Trimming removed 7 bases at V and 3 bases at J, with 12 bases between. The CDR3 has 13 amino acids. Germline CDR1 and CDR2: LGHDT and YNNKEL (reference sequence). CDR3 bases: TGTGCCAGCACGGGACTGGGGGACACTGAAGCTTTCTTT. This codes for CASTGLGDTEAFF. The full variable domain, with the rest looked up from reference TRBV3-1 and TRBJ1-1, is DTAVSQTPKYLVTQMGNDKSIKCEQNLGHDTMYWYKQDSKKFLKIMFSYNNKELIINETVPNRFSPKSPDKAHLNLHINSLELGDSAVYFCASTGLGDTEAFFGQGTRLTVV.

CDR3 sequence (DNA): TGCGCCAGCAGCTTCCAGGCGGGGATCCAAGAGACCCAGTACTTC. The encoded protein is CASSFQAGIQETQYF. The chain combines TRBV5-1 with TRBJ2-5, with a weak D call TRBD2 (6 bases). The CDR3 has 15 residues. The V end was cut by 2 bases, the J end by 1 base, with 12 bases between. From germline, CDR1 is SGHRS and CDR2 YFSETQ.

This clonotype came up a few times. The genes are TRBV9 and TRBJ2-1; D is unclear. The V gene's germline CDR1 is SGDLS and CDR2 YYNGEE. The CDR3 has 12 amino acids. Trimming removed 2 bases at V and 5 bases at J, with 5 bases between. CDR3 amino acids: CASSVGDNEQFF. The CDR3 region has the DNA TGTGCCAGCAGCGTCGGTGACAATGAGCAGTTCTTC.

V usage is TRBV19 and J usage is TRBJ1-1; D may be TRBD1 (6 bases). V lost 5 bases, J lost 5 bases, and 18 bases lay in between. Germline values: CDR1 LNHDA, CDR2 SQIVND (reference sequence). CDR3 length equals 15 residues. The chain's CDR3 is CASSPRTDRWTEAFF. As DNA, the CDR3 is TGTGCCAGTAGTCCAAGGACAGACCGATGGACTGAAGCTTTCTTT.

This clonotype was observed a few times. The V and J genes are TRBV24-1 and TRBJ2-3; the D is unclear. The CDR3 runs 14 residues. V gave up 5 bases and J gave up 1 base, with 9 bases separating them. In germline, CDR1 is KGHDR, CDR2 SFDVKD. Here the CDR3 DNA reads TGTGCCACCAGTGGCAAAGGAGGCACAGATACGCAGTATTTT. Protein sequence: CATSGKGGTDTQYF.

A few counts support this clonotype. In DNA, the CDR3 is TGTGCCAGCAGCACGGACCCTCTCGAGCAGTACTTC. Its protein product is CASSTDPLEQYF. V usage is TRBV12-3 or TRBV12-4 and J usage is TRBJ2-7, with unresolved D. CDR3 length: 12 amino acids. The V end lost 6 bases, the J end lost 6 bases, and 12 bases lay between the germline ends.

This clonotype occurred many times. The chain employs TRBV7-2 and TRBJ2-7; 9 nucleotides align to TRBD1. V gave up 4 bases and J gave up 3 bases; unmatched junction bases: 7. Germline-derived CDR1 and CDR2 are SGHTA and FQGNSA. The CDR3 loop spans 15 amino acids. The CDR3 DNA follows: TGTGCCAGCAGCTACACGGGACAGGGCTTCTACGAGCAGTACTTC. Translated, it gives CASSYTGQGFYEQYF. The full variable domain, in which reference TRBV7-2 and TRBJ2-7 provide the parts outside the CDR3, is GAGVSQSPSNKVTEKGKDVELRCDPISGHTALYWYRQSLGQGLEFLIYFQGNSAPDKSGLPSDRFSAERTGGSVSTLTIQRTQQEDSAVYLCASSYTGQGFYEQYFGPGTRLTVT.

The V gene is TRBV4-3, the J gene TRBJ2-7; D is uncertain. CDR3 length: 14 amino acids. The germline CDR1 and CDR2 sequences are LGHNA and YSLEER. Trimming stripped 1 base from V and 2 bases from J, with 9 bases between. The CDR3 DNA sequence: TGCGCCAGCAGCCAAGGTAGTGACGCCTACGAGCAGTACTTC. This codes for CASSQGSDAYEQYF.

This clonotype was observed a handful of times. V gene TRBV30 combines with J gene TRBJ2-1; 8 positions agree with TRBD2. V trimming: 0 bases; J trimming: 4 bases; junction bases outside the gene matches: 5. CDR1 GTSNPN and CDR2 SVGIG come from the germline V gene (reference sequence). This CDR3 has 15 amino acids. The CDR3 DNA reads TGTGCCTGGAGTGTGGGTAGCGGGGTTTACAATGAGCAGTTCTTC. This codes for CAWSVGSGVYNEQFF.

This clonotype was seen more than once but under ten times. The chain joins TRBV5-5 to TRBJ1-5, with D unresolved. CDR1 is SGHKS and CDR2 is YYEKEE in the germline V gene (reference sequence). The V gene lost 0 bases and the J gene lost 4 bases, with 11 bases spanning the gap. The CDR3 loop spans 15 amino acids. The CDR3 nucleotides read TGTGCCAGCAGCTTGGCTGGTACGCTGAATCAGCCCCAGCATTTT. Translating gives CASSLAGTLNQPQHF.

The genes are TRBV5-1 and TRBJ2-4, with 10 bases that match TRBD1. The CDR3 contains 15 residues. With V trimmed by 0 bases and J by 8 bases, 5 bases remained unmatched. Germline V lookup: CDR1 SGHRS, CDR2 YFSETQ. The CDR3: CASSLGTGGLDIQYF. For the CDR3, the DNA is TGCGCCAGCAGCTTGGGGACAGGGGGGCTGGACATTCAGTACTTC. Looking up the rest from reference TRBV5-1 and TRBJ2-4 gives the full variable domain: KAGVTQTPRYLIKTRGQQVTLSCSPISGHRSVSWYQQTPGQGLQFLFEYFSETQRNKGNFPGRFSGRQFSNSRSEMNVSTLELGDSALYLCASSLGTGGLDIQYFGAGTRLSVL.